This record covers a single T cell receptor (beta chain). Its binding antigen is unknown. This entry belongs to a study of T cells expressing NK-cell markers (dated by TCRdb to about 2020). Broadly, across the study: TCR beta-chain repertoires were profiled in sorted CD3+CD56+NKG2C+, CD3+CD56+NKG2C- and CD3+CD56-NKG2C+ T-cell subsets from several donors. The study sequenced eight donors, all healthy volunteers chosen at random: three men and five women. Illumina HiSeq 2000/2500, MiSeq or NextSeq was used to sequence libraries as 2 x 150 bp reads. Seven of the eight sequenced donors were HCMV-seropositive and one was HCMV-seronegative.

Based on the germline V gene, the CDR1 and CDR2 sequences are SNHLY and FYNNEI. The CDR3 numbers 15 residues from cysteine through phenylalanine. DNA for this receptor is not on file. The research as a whole found: Those dominant clonotypes were again the most abundant among CD3+CD56-NKG2C+ cells in several donors, at about 25-65%. For 5 or 6 donors, the dominant CD3+CD56+NKG2C+ clonotypes were among the top 10 CD8+ clonotypes and accounted for about 1.0-7.5% of CD8+ T cells. Whether the expanded NKG2C-expressing T cell clones were specific for HCMV antigens remained unclear.

To determine HCMV serostatus, a commercial ELISA kit was used to detect HCMV-specific IgG in serum. Ficoll density gradient centrifugation was used to isolate peripheral blood mononuclear cells from blood. The run used an Illumina HiSeq 2000. TCR beta cDNA libraries were prepared using 5'RACE template switching, which introduced a universal primer site and unique molecular identifiers. Priming for cDNA synthesis came from the TCR beta constant segment, and two successive PCR amplification steps followed. As for the authors' bioinformatics: Reads were demultiplexed and grouped by UMI with MIGEC, and clonotypes were assembled and quantified with MiTCR. To exclude erroneous sequences, any TCR cDNA sequence not supported by at least two reads was discarded. The tcR package was used for downstream repertoire analysis, with clonotypes matched between fractions based on CDR3 nucleotide sequence plus V segment. VDJmatch was used to annotate antigen specificity against VDJdb, with one amino acid substitution in CDR3 permitted. Through TCRdb reprocessing, the reads give one entry per CDR3 protein sequence; DNA is omitted. These V and J calls rely on TCRdb rather than the paper's analysis. The data table for this sample lists 160,000 or so distinct CDR3 sequences. The top ten hold less than 20% of the sample.

The clonotype originates from a woman between 18 and 70 years old in good health. The chain is made from TRBV2 and TRBJ2-1; there is no DNA to check the TCRdb D call of TRBD2. The sequenced sample was blood T cells: a sorted CD56 or NKG2C T cell subset, CD4+ or CD8+ T cells, or bulk PBMC T cells (not recorded which). The CDR3 region: CASRPYGSSYNEQFF.